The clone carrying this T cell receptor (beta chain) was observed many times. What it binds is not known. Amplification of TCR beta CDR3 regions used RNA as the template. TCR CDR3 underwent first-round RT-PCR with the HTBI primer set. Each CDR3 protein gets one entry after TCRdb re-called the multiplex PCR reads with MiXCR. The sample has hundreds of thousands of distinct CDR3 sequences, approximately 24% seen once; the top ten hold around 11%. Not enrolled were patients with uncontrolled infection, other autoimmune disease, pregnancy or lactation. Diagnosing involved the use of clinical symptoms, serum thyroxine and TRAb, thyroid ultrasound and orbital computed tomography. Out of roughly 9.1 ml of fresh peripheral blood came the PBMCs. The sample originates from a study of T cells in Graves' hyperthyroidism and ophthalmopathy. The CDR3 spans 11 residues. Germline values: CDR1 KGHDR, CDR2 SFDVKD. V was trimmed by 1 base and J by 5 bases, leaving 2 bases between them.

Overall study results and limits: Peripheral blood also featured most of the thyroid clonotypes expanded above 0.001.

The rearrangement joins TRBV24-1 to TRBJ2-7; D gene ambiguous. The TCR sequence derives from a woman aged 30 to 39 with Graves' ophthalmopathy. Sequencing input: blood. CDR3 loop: CATSDLNEQYF. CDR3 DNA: TGTGCCACCAGTGATTTAAACGAGCAGTACTTC.